This T cell receptor (beta chain) was sequenced for a study of regulatory T cells in long-lasting Graves disease. Time point described: persistent/refractory GD, antithyroid drugs over 5 years with positive TRAb. Construction of the TCR library relied on RNA isolated from PBMCs. This clonotype was counted a few times. Library construction for TCR beta used iRepertoire HTBI primers and Arm-PCR of CDR3 regions. TCRdb called the multiplex PCR reads again in MiXCR, with one record for every CDR3 protein. Found here are some 440,000 distinct CDR3 sequences, around 21% of them singletons; the top ten hold 7.8%. Germline loops: CDR1 DFQATT, CDR2 SNEGSKA (reference sequence). V trimming: 3 bases; J trimming: 1 base; junction bases outside the gene matches: 5. The CDR3 covers 14 residues.

The TCR originated in a female donor with Graves disease. This chain uses TRBV20-1 with TRBJ1-1; 7 positions agree with TRBD1. The sample was peripheral blood mononuclear cells (PBMCs), taken when the disease was refractory, from a patient treated with antithyroid drugs. The CDR3 protein is CSASGTVPNTEAFF. The CDR3 DNA sequence: TGCAGTGCTAGCGGGACAGTACCGAACACTGAAGCTTTCTTT.